A single sample gave rise to the 6 T cell receptor beta chains below, sequenced in a study of tumor-infiltrating lymphocytes in primary liver carcinoma. Between 20 and 30 mg of unsorted bulk tissue served as the source from which RNA and DNA were co-extracted. Total RNA (around 500 ng) served as template for TCR beta cDNA synthesis primed by a constant-region primer. Each TCR beta library was derived from three nested multiplex PCR rounds that employed slightly modified ARM-PCR. Each of the first two PCR rounds ran approximately 11 cycles with TRBV1-TRBV30 forward and C-beta reverse primers. TCRdb re-called the multiplex PCR reads with MiXCR, one entry per CDR3 protein. The sample yields tens of thousands of distinct CDR3 sequences, roughly 70% seen once. Sequenced input: liver tumor tissue from sampling region 4. Subset described: tumor region T4, right-lateral pole. Receptors were obtained from a middle-aged man with primary liver carcinoma and hepatitis B virus infection.

The J gene is TRBJ2-1, the V gene TRBV6-5; TRBD2 agrees at 9 bases. The CDR3 totals 11 residues. Germline CDR1 is MNHEY and CDR2 is SVGAGI. The CDR3 loop reads CVSGSGGEQFF. The CDR3 DNA is TGTGTTAGCGGGAGCGGGGGTGAGCAGTTCTTC.

As regards this clonotype: Compared with germline, one end of the junction differs, possibly owing to a read error. This sequence joins TRBV25-1 and TRBJ2-5; 12 nucleotides line up with TRBD2. CDR3 size: 16 residues. Germline CDR1 reads MGHDK; CDR2 reads SYGVNS. The CDR3 sequence is CASRSTSGSPRETQHF. The CDR3 coding sequence is TGTGCCAGCAGATCGACTAGCGGGAGCCCTCGAGAGACCCAGCACTTC.

Remarks on this clonotype: Mismatch with germline at one junction end may stem from a read error. The J gene is TRBJ2-1, the V gene TRBV11-2, with a weak D call TRBD2 (5 bases). Per germline, CDR1 SGHAT and CDR2 FQNNGV. The CDR3 runs to 16 residues. The CDR3 DNA reads as TGTGCCAGCAGCCTAGAGCTCCTAGCTGGAATGAATGAGCGGTTCTTC. It encodes CASSLELLAGMNERFF.

The chain employs TRBV5-1 and TRBJ2-1; D is undetermined. In germline, CDR1 is SGHRS, CDR2 YFSETQ. The CDR3 totals 14 residues. The ends were cut back, 0 bases at V and 8 bases at J, with 12 bases in the middle. CDR3 loop: CASSLDDNEYEQFF. As DNA, the CDR3 is TGCGCCAGCAGCTTGGATGACAACGAATATGAGCAGTTCTTC.

The chain joins TRBV4-3 to TRBJ2-3; 11 bases align to TRBD2. The CDR3 length is 18 residues. Germline loops: CDR1 LGHNA, CDR2 YSLEER. V shed 4 bases, J shed 6 bases, and the junction held 15 bases outside the gene matches. The CDR3: CASSPADNSGRATDTQYF. In DNA, the CDR3 is TGCGCCAGCAGCCCGGCCGATAATAGCGGGAGGGCCACTGATACGCAGTATTTT.

This clonotype showed up many times. The chain couples TRBV11-2 to TRBJ2-7, with D hard to call. Germline V gene data show CDR1 as SGHAT and CDR2 as FQNNGV. The V end was cut by 1 base, the J end by 0 bases, with 7 bases between. CDR3 length: 14 amino acids. CDR3 bases: TGTGCCAGCAGCTTAGTACTCCTCTCCTACGAGCAGTACTTC. Residues: CASSLVLLSYEQYF.